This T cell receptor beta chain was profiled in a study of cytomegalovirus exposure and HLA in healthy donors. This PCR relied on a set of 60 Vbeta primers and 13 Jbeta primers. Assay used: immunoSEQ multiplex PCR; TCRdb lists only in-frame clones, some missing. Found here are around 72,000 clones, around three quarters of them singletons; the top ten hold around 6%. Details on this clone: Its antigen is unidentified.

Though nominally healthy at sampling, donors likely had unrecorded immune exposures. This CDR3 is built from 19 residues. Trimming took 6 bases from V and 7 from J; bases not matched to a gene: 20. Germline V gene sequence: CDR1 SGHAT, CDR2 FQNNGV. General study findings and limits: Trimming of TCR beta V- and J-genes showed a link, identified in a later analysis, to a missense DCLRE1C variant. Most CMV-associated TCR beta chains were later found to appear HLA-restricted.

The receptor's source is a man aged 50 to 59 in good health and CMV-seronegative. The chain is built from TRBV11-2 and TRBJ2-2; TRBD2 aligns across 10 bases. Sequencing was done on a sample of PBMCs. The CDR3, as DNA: TGTGCCAGCAGGCTTCCCTTCGCTAGCGGGAGTTTTTACGACGGGGAGCTGTTTTTT. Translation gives CASRLPFASGSFYDGELFF. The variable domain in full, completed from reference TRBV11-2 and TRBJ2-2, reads EAGVAQSPRYKIIEKRQSVAFWCNPISGHATLYWYQQILGQGPKLLIQFQNNGVVDDSQLPKDRFSAERLKGVDSTLKIQPAKLEDSAVYLCASRLPFASGSFYDGELFFGEGSRLTVL.